One sample yielded the 21 T cell receptor beta chains listed below, sequenced in a study of T cells in Graves' hyperthyroidism and ophthalmopathy. Amplification targeted TCR beta CDR3 regions from RNA transcripts. Initially, a first-round RT-PCR of the TCR CDR3 employed the HTBI primer set. TCRdb ran MiXCR on the multiplex PCR reads and lists one entry per CDR3 protein. This sample has 300,000 to 450,000 distinct CDR3 sequences, with 20% to 25% found just once. What was sequenced was blood. The source of these receptors is a man aged 45-60 years with Graves' hyperthyroidism.

This clonotype was observed many times. The V call is TRBV5-1, the J call TRBJ1-2; TRBD1 matches at 11 bases. Per the germline V gene, CDR1 is SGHRS and CDR2 is YFSETQ. This CDR3 spans 14 amino acids. The trim removed 5 bases at V and 6 bases at J, leaving 6 bases unmatched. For the CDR3, the DNA is TGCGCCAGCAGAGGACAGGGGGCGCAGGATGGCTACACCTTC. Amino acids: CASRGQGAQDGYTF. The full variable domain, with the rest looked up from reference TRBV5-1 and TRBJ1-2, is KAGVTQTPRYLIKTRGQQVTLSCSPISGHRSVSWYQQTPGQGLQFLFEYFSETQRNKGNFPGRFSGRQFSNSRSEMNVSTLELGDSALYLCASRGQGAQDGYTFGSGTRLTVV.

This clonotype was detected many times. This chain links TRBV11-1 with TRBJ2-4; either TRBD1 or TRBD2 may fit D (5 bases each). The CDR3 runs 14 residues. Trimming took off 5 bases at V and 8 bases at J, with 16 bases between the two ends. CDR1 and CDR2 (germline): SGHAT, FQDESV (reference sequence). The CDR3 DNA reads TGTGCCAGCAGCGAGGGAAGCCTGGGGGACATTCAGTACTTC. As protein: CASSEGSLGDIQYF.

This clonotype was observed a few times. The chain joins TRBV5-1 to TRBJ2-3, with D unresolved. This CDR3 has 14 amino acids. Trimming cost V 0 bases and J 5 bases, with 10 bases left between them. Germline V gives CDR1 SGHRS, CDR2 YFSETQ. CDR3 coding DNA: TGCGCCAGCAGCTTGGATCTGGCCATAGATACGCAGTATTTT. Protein: CASSLDLAIDTQYF.

The chain uses TRBV11-2 and TRBJ2-1; D not resolved. The V and J ends lost 0 bases and 3 bases respectively, with 9 bases between them. Looked up from germline, CDR1 is SGHAT and CDR2 is FQNNGV. This CDR3 is built from 15 residues. The CDR3 region is CASSLEGHLYNEQFF. CDR3 in DNA: TGTGCCAGCAGCTTAGAAGGCCACCTCTACAATGAGCAGTTCTTC. The whole variable domain, remainder taken from reference TRBV11-2 and TRBJ2-1, is EAGVAQSPRYKIIEKRQSVAFWCNPISGHATLYWYQQILGQGPKLLIQFQNNGVVDDSQLPKDRFSAERLKGVDSTLKIQPAKLEDSAVYLCASSLEGHLYNEQFFGPGTRLTVL.

V usage is TRBV12-3 or TRBV12-4 and J usage is TRBJ1-1; 10 bases are a match to TRBD1. V dropped 6 bases and J dropped 1; count of bases not matched to a gene: 8. The CDR3 has 16 amino acids. CDR3 sequence (DNA): TGTGCCAGCAGCCCCCGGGACAGGGGCACGAACACTGAAGCTTTCTTT. This translates into CASSPRDRGTNTEAFF.

The chain couples TRBV12-3 or TRBV12-4 to TRBJ1-3; D is uncertain. The CDR3 runs to 14 residues. Trimming removed 3 bases from V and 0 bases from J, with 6 bases in between. In DNA form, the CDR3 reads TGTGCCAGCAGTTTCCCATACTCTGGAAACACCATATATTTT. This encodes CASSFPYSGNTIYF.

There are a few counts of this clonotype. J is TRBJ1-5 and V is TRBV5-5; 8 nucleotides line up with TRBD1. Germline values: CDR1 SGHKS, CDR2 YYEKEE (reference sequence). The CDR3 consists of 15 residues. V was clipped by 4 bases and J by 6 bases; unmatched bases: 9. CDR3 sequence (DNA): TGTGCCAGCAGCGCCTCACAGGGGGGAGGTCAGCCCCAGCATTTT. Amino acid sequence: CASSASQGGGQPQHF.

V gene TRBV20-1 combines with J gene TRBJ1-1, with TRBD1 identical over 9 bases. The CDR3 has 17 residues. Germline assignment: CDR1 DFQATT and CDR2 SNEGSKA (reference sequence). V lost 3 bases and J lost 1; bases outside the gene matches: 12. CDR3 sequence: CSARGAGTGKGNTEAFF. In DNA, the CDR3 is TGCAGTGCTAGGGGTGCCGGGACAGGGAAAGGGAACACTGAAGCTTTCTTT.

Many counts were recorded for this clonotype. The rearrangement links TRBV20-1 to TRBJ2-7, with a tentative D call TRBD2 (6 bases). The germline V and J ends were trimmed by 3 bases and 2 bases, with 11 bases remaining between them. CDR3 size: 13 residues. The germline V gene has CDR1 DFQATT and CDR2 SNEGSKA (reference sequence). CDR3 bases: TGCAGTGCTAGCCGGAGGGTGACCTACGAGCAGTACTTC. As protein: CSASRRVTYEQYF.

This chain joins TRBV27 and TRBJ2-3; D remains ambiguous. Per the germline V gene, CDR1 is MNHEY and CDR2 is SMNVEV (reference sequence). The V end lost 5 bases, the J end lost 2 bases, and 8 bases lay between the germline ends. The CDR3 runs to 13 residues. The CDR3 sequence: CASSRLHTDTQYF. For the CDR3, the DNA is TGTGCCAGCAGTCGGTTGCACACAGATACGCAGTATTTT.

This clonotype was seen a handful of times. This rearrangement joins TRBV18 to TRBJ2-1; D is unclear. Trimming removed 3 bases at V and 5 bases at J, with 11 bases between. The CDR3 has 14 amino acids. Germline V lookup: CDR1 KGHSH, CDR2 LQKENI. In DNA, the CDR3 is TGTGCCAGCTCACCCGGCGGATACAACAATGAGCAGTTCTTC. Amino acid sequence: CASSPGGYNNEQFF.

This clonotype occurred many times. The chain carries TRBV20-1 and TRBJ2-7, with D maybe TRBD2 (6 bases). The length of the CDR3 is 15 residues. CDR1 and CDR2 from the germline V gene are DFQATT and SNEGSKA (reference sequence). V lost 3 bases and J 4 bases, leaving 19 bases between the germline ends. CDR3 in DNA: TGCAGTGCTAGCCGCCAAACGGGAGCTTCATACGAGCAGTACTTC. Its protein product is CSASRQTGASYEQYF.

CDR3 DNA sequence: TGCAGTGCTACCGGGACAGGGACTGAAAAACTGTTTTTT. As protein: CSATGTGTEKLFF. V usage is TRBV20-1 and J usage is TRBJ1-4, with 9 bases that match TRBD1. Germline CDR1 is DFQATT and CDR2 is SNEGSKA (reference sequence). This CDR3 spans 13 amino acids. V shed 4 bases, J shed 7 bases, and the junction held 4 bases outside the gene matches.

V is TRBV7-3 and J is TRBJ2-1; maybe TRBD2 (5 bases). The germline V and J ends were trimmed by 5 bases and 3 bases, with 14 bases remaining between them. CDR1 is SGHTA and CDR2 is FQGTGA in the germline V gene. The CDR3 has 15 amino acids. CDR3 DNA sequence: TGTGCCAGCAGCGTAGACGGGAAAAACTACAATGAGCAGTTCTTC. It translates to CASSVDGKNYNEQFF.

There are a few counts of this clonotype. The chain uses TRBV29-1 and TRBJ2-1, with no clear D. The CDR3 contains 13 residues. Germline CDR1 and CDR2: SQVTM and ANQGSEA. Trimming shortened V by 5 bases and J by 5 bases, and 13 bases separated the two germline ends. The DNA of the CDR3 is TGCAGCGTTACAGACTTGGCGGACAATGAGCAGTTCTTC. Its protein product is CSVTDLADNEQFF.

This chain joins TRBV15 and TRBJ2-3, with D possibly being TRBD2 (7 bases). Germline values: CDR1 LNHNV, CDR2 YYDKDF (reference sequence). The V end lost 5 bases, the J end lost 1 base, and 22 bases lay between the germline ends. The CDR3 has 18 amino acids. The CDR3 reads CATSGSAGARGRTDTQYF. The CDR3 bases are TGTGCCACCAGCGGATCCGCGGGGGCGAGGGGCCGCACAGATACGCAGTATTTT.

This clonotype was counted at least ten times. The chain carries TRBV6-1 and TRBJ1-1, with D tentatively TRBD1 (6 bases). The CDR3 length is 14 residues. V lost 6 bases and J 5 bases, leaving 16 bases between the germline ends. Germline V lookup: CDR1 MNHNS, CDR2 SASEGT. CDR3 sequence reads: CASRLEGGGTEAFF. In nucleotides, the CDR3 is TGTGCCAGCAGGCTCGAGGGGGGTGGGACTGAAGCTTTCTTT.

The V call is TRBV6-1, the J call TRBJ1-1; D is possibly TRBD1 (5 bases). The CDR3 has 13 amino acids. Trimming left V 8 bases short and J 7 bases short, with 17 bases between. Per germline, CDR1 MNHNS and CDR2 SASEGT. In DNA form, the CDR3 reads TGTGCCAGCGACTATCCCGGGAGGGGTGAAGCTTTCTTT. Amino acid sequence: CASDYPGRGEAFF.

This chain connects TRBV13 to TRBJ1-6; 9 positions match TRBD1. CDR3 length: 18 amino acids. CDR1 is PRHDT and CDR2 is FYEKMQ in the germline V gene (reference sequence). The V gene end was trimmed by 5 bases and the J gene end by 7 bases; junction bases not matched to a gene: 15. CDR3 sequence (DNA): TGTGCCAGCAGCCCCAACACCGGGACAGGGAAAGGAAATTCACCCCTCCACTTT. Its protein is CASSPNTGTGKGNSPLHF.

This clonotype was counted many times. The chain is built from TRBV11-2 and TRBJ2-7; 9 bases map to TRBD1. After removal of 5 bases from V and 5 bases from J, the junction contained 13 bases not matched to a gene. Germline V gene data show CDR1 as SGHAT and CDR2 as FQNNGV. This CDR3 has 16 amino acids. The CDR3 spells CASSISVRTGVNEQYF. The CDR3 bases are TGTGCCAGCAGCATTAGCGTCCGGACAGGGGTGAACGAGCAGTACTTC.

This clonotype was recorded a few times. The chain joins TRBV7-9 to TRBJ2-1, with 15 bases identical to TRBD2. J gave up 8 bases and V 5 bases, and 7 bases lay outside the gene matches. From germline, CDR1 is SEHNR and CDR2 FQNEAQ (reference sequence). The CDR3 covers 16 residues. The CDR3 reads CASSLGLAGGNHEQFF. The CDR3 DNA reads TGTGCCAGCAGCCTCGGACTAGCGGGAGGGAACCATGAGCAGTTCTTC.